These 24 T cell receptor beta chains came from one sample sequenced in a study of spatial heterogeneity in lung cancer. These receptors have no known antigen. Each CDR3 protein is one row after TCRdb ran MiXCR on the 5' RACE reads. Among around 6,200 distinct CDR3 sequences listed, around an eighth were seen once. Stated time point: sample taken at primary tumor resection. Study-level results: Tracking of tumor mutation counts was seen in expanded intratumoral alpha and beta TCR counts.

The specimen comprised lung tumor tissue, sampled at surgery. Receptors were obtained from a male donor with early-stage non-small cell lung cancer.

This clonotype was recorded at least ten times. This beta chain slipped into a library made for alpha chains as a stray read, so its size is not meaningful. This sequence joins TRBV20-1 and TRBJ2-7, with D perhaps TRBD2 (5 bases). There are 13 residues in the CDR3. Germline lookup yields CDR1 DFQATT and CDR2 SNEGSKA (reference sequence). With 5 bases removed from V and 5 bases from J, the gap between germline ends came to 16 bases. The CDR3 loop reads CSASGLRENEQYF. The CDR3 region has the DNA TGCAGTGCTTCTGGACTGAGAGAGAACGAGCAGTACTTC.

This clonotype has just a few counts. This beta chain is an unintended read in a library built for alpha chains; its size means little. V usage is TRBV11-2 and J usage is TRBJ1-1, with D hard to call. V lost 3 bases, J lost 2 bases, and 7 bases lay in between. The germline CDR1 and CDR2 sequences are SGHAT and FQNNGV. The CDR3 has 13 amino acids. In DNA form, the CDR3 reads TGTGCCAGCAGCTTCGGCAGCAACACTGAAGCTTTCTTT. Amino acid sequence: CASSFGSNTEAFF.

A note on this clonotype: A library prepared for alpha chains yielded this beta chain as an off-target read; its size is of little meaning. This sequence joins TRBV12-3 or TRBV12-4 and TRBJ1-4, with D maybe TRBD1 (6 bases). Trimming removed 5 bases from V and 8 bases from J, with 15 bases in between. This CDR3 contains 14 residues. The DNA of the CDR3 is TGTGCCAGCAGTCCAAACGGACAGCCCGAAAAACTGTTTTTT. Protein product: CASSPNGQPEKLFF.

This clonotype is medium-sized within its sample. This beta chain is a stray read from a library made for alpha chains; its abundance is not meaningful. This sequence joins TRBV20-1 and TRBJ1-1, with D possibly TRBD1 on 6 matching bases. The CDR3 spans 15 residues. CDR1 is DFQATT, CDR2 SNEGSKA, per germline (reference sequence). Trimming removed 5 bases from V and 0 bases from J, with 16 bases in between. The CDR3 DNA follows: TGCAGTGCTCCATCGAGGGGGTTCATGAACACTGAAGCTTTCTTT. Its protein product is CSAPSRGFMNTEAFF.

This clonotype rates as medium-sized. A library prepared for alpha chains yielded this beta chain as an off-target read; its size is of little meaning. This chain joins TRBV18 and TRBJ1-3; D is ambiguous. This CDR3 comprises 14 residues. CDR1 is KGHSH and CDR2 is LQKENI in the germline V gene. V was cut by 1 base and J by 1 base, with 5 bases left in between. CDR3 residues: CASSPLDSGNTIYF. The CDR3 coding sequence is TGTGCCAGCTCACCACTGGATTCTGGAAACACCATATATTTT.

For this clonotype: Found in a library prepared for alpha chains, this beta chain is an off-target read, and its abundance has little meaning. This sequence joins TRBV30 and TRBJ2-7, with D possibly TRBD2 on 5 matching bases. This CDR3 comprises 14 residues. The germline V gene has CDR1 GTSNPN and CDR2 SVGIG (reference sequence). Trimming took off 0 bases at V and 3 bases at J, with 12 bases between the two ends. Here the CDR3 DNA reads TGTGCCTGGAGTGTACTCTCGGGAAGCTACGAGCAGTACTTC. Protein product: CAWSVLSGSYEQYF.

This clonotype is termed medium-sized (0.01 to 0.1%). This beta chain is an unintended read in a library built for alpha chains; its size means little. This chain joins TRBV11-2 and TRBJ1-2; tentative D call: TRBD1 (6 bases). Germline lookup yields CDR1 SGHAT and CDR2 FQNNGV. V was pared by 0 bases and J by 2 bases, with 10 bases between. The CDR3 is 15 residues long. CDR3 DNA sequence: TGTGCCAGCAGCTTAGAACGGGGGGCCAACTATGGCTACACCTTC. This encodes CASSLERGANYGYTF.

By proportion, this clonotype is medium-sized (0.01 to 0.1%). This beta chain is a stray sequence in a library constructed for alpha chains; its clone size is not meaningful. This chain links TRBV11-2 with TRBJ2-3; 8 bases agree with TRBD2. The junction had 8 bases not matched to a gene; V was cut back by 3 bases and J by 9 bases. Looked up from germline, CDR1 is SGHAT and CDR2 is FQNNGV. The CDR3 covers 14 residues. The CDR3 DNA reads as TGTGCCAGCAGCTTGTTGGCGGGAGGAGGCACGCAGTATTTT. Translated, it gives CASSLLAGGGTQYF.

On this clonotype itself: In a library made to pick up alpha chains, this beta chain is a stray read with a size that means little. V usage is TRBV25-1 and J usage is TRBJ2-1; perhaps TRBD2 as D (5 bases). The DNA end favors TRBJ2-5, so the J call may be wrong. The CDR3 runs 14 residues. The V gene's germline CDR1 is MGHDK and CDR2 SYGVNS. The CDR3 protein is CASSEWGGSETQYF. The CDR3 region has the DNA TGTGCCAGCAGTGAATGGGGTGGGAGTGAGACCCAGTACTTC.

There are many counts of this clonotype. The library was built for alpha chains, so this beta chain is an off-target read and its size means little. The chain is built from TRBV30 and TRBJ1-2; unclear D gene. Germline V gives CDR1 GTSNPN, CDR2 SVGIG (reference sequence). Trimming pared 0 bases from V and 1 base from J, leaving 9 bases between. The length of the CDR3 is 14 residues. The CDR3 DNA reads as TGTGCCTGGAGTGTTACGGAGATTAACTATGGCTACACCTTC. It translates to CAWSVTEINYGYTF. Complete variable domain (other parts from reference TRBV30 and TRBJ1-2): SQTIHQWPATLVQPVGSPLSLECTVEGTSNPNLYWYRQAAGRGLQLLFYSVGIGQISSEVPQNLSASRPQDRQFILSSKKLLLSDSGFYLCAWSVTEINYGYTFGSGTRLTVV.

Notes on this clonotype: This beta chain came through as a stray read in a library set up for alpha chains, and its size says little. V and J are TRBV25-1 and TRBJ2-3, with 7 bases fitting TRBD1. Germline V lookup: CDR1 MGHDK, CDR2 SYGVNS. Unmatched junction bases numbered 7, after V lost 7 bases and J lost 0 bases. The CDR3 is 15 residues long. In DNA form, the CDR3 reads TGTGCCAGCATAGAGGGACAGTCGAGCACAGATACGCAGTATTTT. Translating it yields CASIEGQSSTDTQYF.

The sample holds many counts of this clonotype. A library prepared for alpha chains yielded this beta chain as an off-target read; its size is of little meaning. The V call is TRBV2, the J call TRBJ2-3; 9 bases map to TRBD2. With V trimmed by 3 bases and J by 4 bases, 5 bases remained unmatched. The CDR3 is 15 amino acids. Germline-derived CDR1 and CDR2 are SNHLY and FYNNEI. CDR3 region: CASSEALAGSDTQYF. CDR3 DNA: TGTGCCAGCAGTGAGGCCCTAGCGGGGTCAGATACGCAGTATTTT.

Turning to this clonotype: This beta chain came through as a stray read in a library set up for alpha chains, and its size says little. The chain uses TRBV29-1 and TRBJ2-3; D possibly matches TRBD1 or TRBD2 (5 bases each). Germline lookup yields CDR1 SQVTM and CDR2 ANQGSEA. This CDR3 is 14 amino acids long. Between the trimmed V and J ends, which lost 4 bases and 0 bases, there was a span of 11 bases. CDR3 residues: CSVAGTHSTDTQYF. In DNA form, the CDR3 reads TGCAGCGTTGCCGGGACCCACAGCACAGATACGCAGTATTTT.

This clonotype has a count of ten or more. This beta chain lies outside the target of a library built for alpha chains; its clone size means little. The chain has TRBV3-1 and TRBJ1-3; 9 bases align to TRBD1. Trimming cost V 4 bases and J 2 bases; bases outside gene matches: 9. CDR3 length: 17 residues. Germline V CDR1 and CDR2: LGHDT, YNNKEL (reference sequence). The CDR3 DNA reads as TGTGCCAGCAGCCTATCTAGGACAGGGGTGACTGGAAACACCATATATTTT. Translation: CASSLSRTGVTGNTIYF.

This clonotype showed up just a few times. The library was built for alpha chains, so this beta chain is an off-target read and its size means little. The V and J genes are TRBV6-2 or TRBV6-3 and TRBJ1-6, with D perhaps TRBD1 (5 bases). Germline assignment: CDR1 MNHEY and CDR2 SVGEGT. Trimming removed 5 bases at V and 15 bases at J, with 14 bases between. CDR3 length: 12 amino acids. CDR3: CASSAPGPLLHF. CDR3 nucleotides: TGTGCCAGCAGTGCTCCGGGGCCGCTCCTCCACTTT.

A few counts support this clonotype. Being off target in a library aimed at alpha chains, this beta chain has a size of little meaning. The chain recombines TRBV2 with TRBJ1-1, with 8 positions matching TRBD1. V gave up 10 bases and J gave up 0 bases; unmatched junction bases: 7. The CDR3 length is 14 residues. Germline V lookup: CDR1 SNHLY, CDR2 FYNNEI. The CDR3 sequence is CATRQGRMNTEAFF. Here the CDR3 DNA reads TGTGCCACTCGACAGGGGCGAATGAACACTGAAGCTTTCTTT.

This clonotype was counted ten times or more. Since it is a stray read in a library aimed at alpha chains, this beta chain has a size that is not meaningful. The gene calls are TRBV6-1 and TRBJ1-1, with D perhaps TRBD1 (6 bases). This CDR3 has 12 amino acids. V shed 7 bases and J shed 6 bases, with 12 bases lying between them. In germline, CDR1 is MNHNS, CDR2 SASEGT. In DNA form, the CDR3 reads TGTGCCAGCACCCAGGGGAGGGCTGAAGCTTTCTTT. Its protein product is CASTQGRAEAFF.

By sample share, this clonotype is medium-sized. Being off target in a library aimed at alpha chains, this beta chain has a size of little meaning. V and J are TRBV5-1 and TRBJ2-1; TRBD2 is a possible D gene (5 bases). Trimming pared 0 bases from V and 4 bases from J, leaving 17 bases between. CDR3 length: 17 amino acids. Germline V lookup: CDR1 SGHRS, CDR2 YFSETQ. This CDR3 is CASSLGLLGREYNEQFF. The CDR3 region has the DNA TGCGCCAGCAGCTTGGGCCTTTTGGGTAGGGAGTACAATGAGCAGTTCTTC.

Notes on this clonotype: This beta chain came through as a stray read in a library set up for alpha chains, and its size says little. The CDR3 loop is CASGQAAETQYF. Here the CDR3 DNA reads TGTGCCAGCGGACAGGCTGCGGAGACCCAGTACTTC. J is TRBJ2-5 and V is TRBV6-6, with 7 bases matching TRBD1. Germline CDR1 reads MNHNY; CDR2 reads SVGAGI (reference sequence). Losses at the gene ends were 8 bases for V and 5 bases for J; bases not matched to a gene: 5. The CDR3 sequence is 12 residues long.

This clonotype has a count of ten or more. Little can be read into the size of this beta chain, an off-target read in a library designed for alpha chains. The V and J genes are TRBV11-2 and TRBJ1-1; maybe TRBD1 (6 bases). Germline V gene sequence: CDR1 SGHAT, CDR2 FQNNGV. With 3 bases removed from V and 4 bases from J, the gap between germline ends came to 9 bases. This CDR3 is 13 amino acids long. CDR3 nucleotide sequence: TGTGCCAGCAGCTTCAGGGGCGGCACTGAAGCTTTCTTT. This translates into CASSFRGGTEAFF.

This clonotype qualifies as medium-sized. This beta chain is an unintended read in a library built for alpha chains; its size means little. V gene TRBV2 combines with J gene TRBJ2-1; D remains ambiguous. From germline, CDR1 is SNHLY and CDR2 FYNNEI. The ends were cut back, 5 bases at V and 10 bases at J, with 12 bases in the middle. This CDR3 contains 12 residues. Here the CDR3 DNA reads TGTGCCAGCAGTTTGATAAGTGGGGAGCAGTTCTTC. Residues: CASSLISGEQFF.

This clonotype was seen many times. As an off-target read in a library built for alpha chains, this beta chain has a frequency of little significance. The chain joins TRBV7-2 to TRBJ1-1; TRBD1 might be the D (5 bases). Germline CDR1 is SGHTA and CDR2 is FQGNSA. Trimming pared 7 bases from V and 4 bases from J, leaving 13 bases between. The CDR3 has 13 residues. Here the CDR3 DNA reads TGTGCCAGCACTCGCAGGGTCGGCACTGAAGCTTTCTTT. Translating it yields CASTRRVGTEAFF.

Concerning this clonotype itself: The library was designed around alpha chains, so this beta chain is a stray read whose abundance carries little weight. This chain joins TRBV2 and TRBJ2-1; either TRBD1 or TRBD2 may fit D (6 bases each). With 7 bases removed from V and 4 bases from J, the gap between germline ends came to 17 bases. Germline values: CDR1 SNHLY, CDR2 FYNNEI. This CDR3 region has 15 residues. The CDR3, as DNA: TGTGCCAGCAATACACAGGGCGGGGATTACAATGAGCAGTTCTTC. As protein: CASNTQGGDYNEQFF.

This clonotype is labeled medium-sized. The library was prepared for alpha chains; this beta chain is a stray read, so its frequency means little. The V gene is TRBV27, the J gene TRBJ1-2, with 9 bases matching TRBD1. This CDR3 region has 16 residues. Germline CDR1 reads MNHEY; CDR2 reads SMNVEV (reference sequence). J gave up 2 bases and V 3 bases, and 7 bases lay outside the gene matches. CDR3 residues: CASSFLGGQGNYGYTF. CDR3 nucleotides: TGTGCCAGCAGTTTTCTAGGGGGACAGGGCAACTATGGCTACACCTTC.